The rows below give T cell receptor beta chains drawn from one sample of a study of early T cells in non-severe SARS-CoV-2 infection. TCRdb re-called the 5' RACE reads with MiXCR, one entry per CDR3 protein. The table records tens of thousands of distinct CDR3 sequences, around 5.7% of them present only once. Input material: whole blood. These TCRs come from an adult who was a healthcare worker with PCR-confirmed SARS-CoV-2 infection or an uninfected control (not recorded which). CDR3s include the opening cysteine and the closing phenylalanine or tryptophan. D genes are given only for firm matches. Expanded clones get a size class; other rows say once, few or many, or leave the size out.

V	size	D	J	DNA	CDR3
TRBV4-1	many	NA	TRBJ2-1	TGCGCCAGCAGCCACGGGATCGAGCAGTTCTTC	CASSHGIEQFF
TRBV28	NA	TRBD2	TRBJ2-3	TGTGCCAGCAGTCCGAGTAGCGGGAGCACAGATACGCAGTATTTT	CASSPSSGSTDTQYF
TRBV6-5	many	TRBD1	TRBJ1-4	TGTGCCAGCAGTTCACAGGGGGCGAGAGGTGAAAAACTGTTTTTT	CASSSQGARGEKLFF
TRBV7-9	many	NA	TRBJ2-3	TGTGCCAGCAGCGTCACAGATACGCAGTATTTT	CASSVTDTQYF
TRBV10-2	few	TRBD1	TRBJ1-1	TGCGCCAGCAGTTCCCAGGGGGCGACCTCTGAAGCTTTCTTT	CASSSQGATSEAFF
TRBV4-1	many	NA	TRBJ2-7	TGCGCCAGCAGCCAAGTACGATCGTCGGGACAACCTAAAGAGCAGTACTTC	CASSQVRSSGQPKEQYF
TRBV25-1	NA	NA	TRBJ1-1	TGTGCCAGCAGGGACTTATCGGATAAGAACACTGAAGCTTTCTTT	CASRDLSDKNTEAFF
TRBV7-3	many	NA	TRBJ1-3	TGTGCCAGCAGCTTAAGTGCCCACTCTGGAAACACCATATATTTT	CASSLSAHSGNTIYF
TRBV9	NA	NA	TRBJ2-2	TGTGCCAGCAGCGTAGGATGGTCTAGCCCCGGGGAGCTGTTTTTT	CASSVGWSSPGELFF
TRBV14	many	NA	TRBJ2-6	TGTGCCAGCAGCCAAGTTAATCTAAGCTCTGGGGCCAACGTCCTGACTTTC	CASSQVNLSSGANVLTF
TRBV7-3	NA	NA	TRBJ1-1	TGTGCCAGCAGCTCAACCCCAGGGGCGGAAGCTTTCTTT	CASSSTPGAEAFF
TRBV19	many	NA	TRBJ2-4	TGTGCCAGTAGTTTTCGGACGGTGAAAAACATTCAGTACTTC	CASSFRTVKNIQYF
TRBV12-3/TRBV12-4	many	NA	TRBJ1-2	TGTGCCAGCTTGGCGGCTTTTAACTATGGCTACACCTTC	CASLAAFNYGYTF
TRBV7-2	many	NA	TRBJ2-5	TGTGCCAGCAGCTTAGCGATAGGACTCGGCGCGGAGACCCAGTACTTC	CASSLAIGLGAETQYF
TRBV12-3/TRBV12-4	many	TRBD2	TRBJ2-1	TGTGCCAGCAGTTTCGCCGGGACTAGTGTCAGAGAGCAGTTCTTC	CASSFAGTSVREQFF
TRBV28	many	NA	TRBJ1-1	TGTGCCAGCCTACTTATAGGACAGCCCGAAGCTTTCTTT	CASLLIGQPEAFF
TRBV11-2	many	TRBD1	TRBJ2-5	TGTGCCAGCAGCGAGGGAGGACAGGGGACAGAGACCCAGTACTTC	CASSEGGQGTETQYF
TRBV5-1	many	NA	TRBJ2-7	TGCGCCAGCAGCTTGGCCGGTGCGGCGGTCTACGAGCAGTACTTC	CASSLAGAAVYEQYF
TRBV6-6	many	TRBD1	TRBJ1-6	TGTGCCAGCAGTACAACCGGGACAGGAAATTCACCCCTCCACTTT	CASSTTGTGNSPLHF
TRBV5-1	many	NA	TRBJ1-2	TGCGCCAGCAGCTCCGGGCCGAACTATGGCTACACCTTC	CASSSGPNYGYTF
TRBV5-4	many	NA	TRBJ2-7	TGTGCCAGCAGCTCAGCCGGTTACGAGCAGTACTTC	CASSSAGYEQYF
TRBV20-1	many	TRBD1	TRBJ1-1	TGCAGTGCTAGCCTGGACAGGTCAACTTACACTGAAGCTTTCTTT	CSASLDRSTYTEAFF
TRBV29-1	few	NA	TRBJ1-2	TGCAGCGTCAGGACCGATCGGAGTAATGGCTACACCTTC	CSVRTDRSNGYTF
TRBV3-1	many	TRBD2	TRBJ2-6	TGTGCCAGCAGCCAAGATACTAGCGGGAGTGGGGCCAACGTCCTGACTTTC	CASSQDTSGSGANVLTF
TRBV28	NA	NA	TRBJ1-6	TGTGCCAGCAGTTCAATAGGACATACTAATTCACCCCTCCACTTT	CASSSIGHTNSPLHF
TRBV20-1	few	NA	TRBJ1-4	TGCAGTGCTAGACTAATACGGGACATTCGAGGAGAAAAACTGTTTTTT	CSARLIRDIRGEKLFF
TRBV12-3/TRBV12-4	many	NA	TRBJ1-6	TGTGCCAGCAGTGCATCATGGAATTCACCCCTCCACTTT	CASSASWNSPLHF
TRBV29-1	few	NA	TRBJ2-7	TGCAGCGTTGACAAATCGCAAGGGGAGCAGTACTTC	CSVDKSQGEQYF
TRBV7-6	many	TRBD2	TRBJ2-7	TGTGCCAGCAGCTTAGTGGAACCCCTAGCGGGAGTCTACGAGCAGTACTTC	CASSLVEPLAGVYEQYF
TRBV7-2	few	NA	TRBJ2-2	TGTGCCAGTAGCCAGACCGGGGAGCTGTTTTTT	CASSQTGELFF
TRBV20-1	NA	TRBD2	TRBJ2-2	TGCAGTGGACTTTCTAGCGGTACGACCGGGGAGCTGTTTTTT	CSGLSSGTTGELFF
TRBV11-3	many	TRBD2	TRBJ2-1	TGTGCCAGCAGAAAGGGCGGGGGTCGAAACAATGAGCAGTTCTTC	CASRKGGGRNNEQFF
TRBV27	many	NA	TRBJ1-2	TGTGCCAGCAGTTATGCAGCCGGTAACTATGGCTACACCTTC	CASSYAAGNYGYTF
TRBV6-1	many	NA	TRBJ2-1	TGTGCCAGCAGTGAAGTCGGGGGACCGTTAGGGTGGCAGTTCTTC	CASSEVGGPLGWQFF
TRBV6-6	few	NA	TRBJ2-5	TGTGCCAGCAGTTACGACTGGATTGGGGAGACCCAGTACTTC	CASSYDWIGETQYF
TRBV15	few	TRBD1	TRBJ2-7	TGTGCCACCAGCAGAGATCCCACAGGGGGCTTCTACGAGCAGTACTTC	CATSRDPTGGFYEQYF
TRBV7-9	many	NA	TRBJ1-6	TGTGCCAGCAGCTTAGGGGACAAGAATTCACCCCTCCACTTT	CASSLGDKNSPLHF
TRBV20-1	many	NA	TRBJ1-1	TGCGCCGGGCCGAAGGGGCCTGAAGCTTTCTTT	CAGPKGPEAFF
TRBV6-5	many	NA	TRBJ1-6	TGTGCCAGCAGTTACTCGACAGCAGACTCGGGGTCACCCCTCCACTTT	CASSYSTADSGSPLHF
TRBV11-1	many	TRBD2	TRBJ2-1	TGTGCCAGCAGCCGAGGACTAGCGGGAGCCTACAATGAGCAGTTCTTC	CASSRGLAGAYNEQFF
TRBV27	few	NA	TRBJ1-2	TGTGCCAGCAGTCACAAACAGAACTATGGCTACACCTTC	CASSHKQNYGYTF